This T cell receptor beta chain came from a study of shared clonotypes between healthy human individuals. Repertoires were generated with immunoSEQ multiplex PCR, while TCRdb's copy carries only in-frame clones and drops some. This table has 950,000 to 1,300,000 clones, approximately 68% appearing once. This CDR3 spans 15 amino acids. Trimming removed 5 bases at V and 1 base at J, with 14 bases between. Germline CDR1 SEHNR, CDR2 FQNEAQ (reference sequence). Specimen: memory CD4+ T cells sorted from blood. The subset was: CD45RA-negative fraction. The chain has TRBV7-9 and TRBJ1-1; no definite D call. The sequence came from a man between 18 and 35 years old in good health. In DNA, the CDR3 is TGTGCCAGCAGCCCCTCCCCCCAGCAGAACACTGAAGCTTTCTTT. Protein sequence: CASSPSPQQNTEAFF.